What follows is one T cell receptor beta chain and its context. Its target is not known. This entry comes from a study of T cells in localized non-small cell lung cancer. General study results and limits: Clonality peaked in uninvolved adjacent lung rather than tumor.

Sequenced by immunoSEQ multiplex PCR; TCRdb stores in-frame clones only, minus some. The sample holds over 70,000 clones; 70% to 90% are singletons and the top ten take 21%. Trimming took 7 bases from V and 2 from J, leaving 11 bases between them. The germline V gene encodes CDR1 MNHNS and CDR2 SASEGT. CDR3 size: 13 residues. Sequenced material: peripheral blood, taken before any cancer treatment. The chain employs TRBV6-1 and TRBJ1-2, with D hard to call. The TCR sequence derives from a male donor aged 60 or over with stage III squamous cell lung carcinoma. CDR3 DNA: TGTGCCAGCACCAAGATCGAGAACTATGGCTACACCTTC. The encoded protein is CASTKIENYGYTF.